This T cell receptor beta chain was identified during a study of blood T cell repertoires in COVID-19. Study-level background: The samples span acute and convalescent COVID-19 from the United States, Italy and Spain. The analysed material was cDNA or gDNA that came from T cells, B-cell-depleted T cells, or PBMCs.

CDR3 size: 13 residues. Germline CDR1 is SGHTA and CDR2 is FQGNSA. The V end was cut by 5 bases, the J end by 4 bases, with 11 bases between. TCRdb keeps only in-frame clones here, not all; method: immunoSEQ multiplex PCR. The data hold some 310,000 clones, with 75% to 90% observed a single time. Sequenced input: peripheral blood. The TCR was taken from a woman aged 25 to 39 with COVID-19, enrolled during active disease. The rearrangement joins TRBV7-2 to TRBJ1-1, with D perhaps TRBD1 (6 bases). The CDR3 DNA reads as TGTGCCAGCAGCCGACAGGCTTCCACTGAAGCTTTCTTT. As protein: CASSRQASTEAFF.